The source of this T cell receptor (beta chain) is a study of naive and memory T cell subsets. V was pared by 8 bases and J by 3 bases, with 14 bases between. Germline lookup yields CDR1 SNHLY and CDR2 FYNNEI. This CDR3 has 14 residues. The beta constant-region primer was an equimolar mix of two oligonucleotides covering TRBC1 and TRBC2. MiXCR was run by TCRdb on the UMI-ligation and nested PCR reads, yielding one entry per CDR3 protein. The sample holds 150,000 or so distinct CDR3 sequences, over 15% seen once. After the first PCR, alpha and beta chain libraries were processed separately. CD4+ T cell IFNgamma after overnight CMV lysate exposure gave donor CMV status. Cells stained for CD3, CD4, CD8, CD45RA and CD27 were sorted into four subsets.

The chain joins TRBV2 to TRBJ2-1, with D hard to call. This TCR derives from a human donor in good health. The sequencing sample was made of naive CD4+ T cells from blood. The CDR3 nucleotides are TGTGCCAGCGCGCCCGGGTCTTACTACAATGAGCAGTTCTTC. Protein product: CASAPGSYYNEQFF.